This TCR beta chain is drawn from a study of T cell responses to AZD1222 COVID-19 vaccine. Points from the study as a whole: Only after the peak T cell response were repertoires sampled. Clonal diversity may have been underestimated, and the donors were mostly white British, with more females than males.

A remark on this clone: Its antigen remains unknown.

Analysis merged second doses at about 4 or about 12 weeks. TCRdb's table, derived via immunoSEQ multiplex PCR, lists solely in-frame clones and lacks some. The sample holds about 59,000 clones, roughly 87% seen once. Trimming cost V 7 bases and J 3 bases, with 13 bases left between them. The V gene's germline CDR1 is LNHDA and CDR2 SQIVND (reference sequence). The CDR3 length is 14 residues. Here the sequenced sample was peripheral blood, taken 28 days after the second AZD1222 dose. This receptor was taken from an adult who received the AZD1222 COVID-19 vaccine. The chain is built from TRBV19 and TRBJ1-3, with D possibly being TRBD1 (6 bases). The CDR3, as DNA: TGTGCCAGTACCACTCGGGGGCTTGGAAACACCATATATTTT. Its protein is CASTTRGLGNTIYF. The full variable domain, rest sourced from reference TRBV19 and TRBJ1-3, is DGGITQSPKYLFRKEGQNVTLSCEQNLNHDAMYWYRQDPGQGLRLIYYSQIVNDFQKGDIAEGYSVSREKKESFPLTVTSAQKNPTAFYLCASTTRGLGNTIYFGEGSWLTVV.